Listed below are T cell receptor beta chains from one sample, sequenced in a study of OX40 agonist ivuxolimab in advanced cancers. TCRdb keeps only in-frame clones here, not all; method: immunoSEQ multiplex PCR. Among over 80,000 clones listed, less than 90% were seen once. Specimen: CD4+ or CD8+ T cells sorted from blood, collected in a trial of the OX40 agonist ivuxolimab. These receptors came from an adult with an advanced solid tumor such as melanoma, head and neck, liver or kidney cancer. The CDR3 runs from the conserved cysteine through the conserved F or W. A D gene is named only where the DNA matches it firmly. Clone size is not always given. Where it is, it says once, few, many or a class for expanded clones.

V gene	J gene	clone size	D gene	CDR3 protein	CDR3 DNA
TRBV20-1	TRBJ2-7	NA	NA	CSVTRADEQYF	TGCAGTGTTACCAGGGCTGACGAGCAGTACTTC
TRBV4-1	TRBJ2-5	NA	NA	CASSQGQRLSKETQYF	TGCGCCAGCAGCCAAGGTCAGAGACTTTCGAAAGAGACCCAGTACTTC
TRBV27	TRBJ1-5	NA	TRBD1	CASSLWGQGHQPQHF	TGTGCCAGCAGTTTATGGGGACAGGGACACCAGCCCCAGCATTTT
TRBV5-6	TRBJ2-7	once	TRBD1	CASSRDRVYEQYF	TGTGCCAGCAGCCGGGACAGGGTCTACGAGCAGTACTTC
TRBV27	TRBJ1-5	NA	NA	CASPRGASQPQHF	TGTGCCAGCCCTCGGGGGGCGAGTCAGCCCCAGCATTTT
TRBV5-5	TRBJ2-6	NA	NA	CASSNPRGRGAAGANVLTF	TGTGCCAGCAGCAACCCGAGGGGGCGCGGGGCAGCTGGGGCCAACGTCCTGACTTTC
TRBV15	TRBJ1-1	NA	NA	CATSRDRGRTNTEAFF	TGTGCCACCAGCAGAGATCGCGGACGCACGAACACTGAAGCTTTCTTT
TRBV7-3	TRBJ2-1	NA	TRBD2	CASSSRTSGSNEQFF	TGTGCCAGCAGCTCCCGGACTAGCGGGAGTAATGAGCAGTTCTTC
TRBV19	TRBJ1-1	few	TRBD1	CASRIQGGTNTEAFF	TGTGCCAGTAGGATACAGGGGGGTACGAACACTGAAGCTTTCTTT
TRBV29-1	TRBJ1-4	NA	TRBD1	CSVGSDRDNEKLFF	TGCAGCGTTGGATCGGACAGGGATAATGAAAAACTGTTTTTT
TRBV18	TRBJ1-4	NA	NA	CASSPDSWGALFF	TGTGCCAGCTCACCGGATTCATGGGGAGCACTGTTTTTT
TRBV21-1	TRBJ2-1	NA	NA	CASSKALDLYNEQFF	TGTGCCAGCAGCAAAGCACTAGACCTGTACAATGAGCAGTTCTTC
TRBV2	TRBJ2-2	few	NA	CASSPQGRKLFF	TGTGCCAGCAGTCCTCAGGGGAGGAAGCTGTTTTTT
TRBV30	TRBJ1-6	NA	NA	CAWSPPGGYSNSPLHF	TGTGCCTGGAGTCCCCCTGGGGGGTATTCCAATTCACCCCTCCACTTT
TRBV5-6	TRBJ1-1	NA	NA	CASSLVAGTMNTEAFF	TGTGCCAGCAGCTTGGTGGCAGGGACAATGAACACTGAAGCTTTCTTT
TRBV2	TRBJ1-5	few	NA	CASMTSNEGQPQHF	TGTGCCAGCATGACTTCAAATGAGGGTCAGCCCCAGCATTTT
TRBV6-5	TRBJ2-7	NA	NA	CASSYTSARGYEQYF	TGTGCCAGCAGTTACACATCCGCACGGGGTTACGAGCAGTACTTC
TRBV7-9	TRBJ2-5	NA	NA	CASSSGARVKETQYF	TGTGCCAGCAGCTCTGGAGCCAGGGTAAAGGAGACCCAGTACTTC
TRBV2	TRBJ2-7	NA	NA	CASSGGDSLVGEQYF	TGTGCCAGCAGCGGAGGGGACTCCTTGGTTGGCGAGCAGTACTTC
TRBV27	TRBJ1-1	few	TRBD1	CASAWTGDTEAFF	TGTGCCAGCGCCTGGACAGGGGACACTGAAGCTTTCTTT
TRBV30	TRBJ1-1	NA	NA	CAFTGPVNTEAFF	TGTGCCTTTACTGGTCCGGTGAACACTGAAGCTTTCTTT
TRBV6-6	TRBJ1-2	NA	TRBD1	CASTEMGQADGYTF	TGTGCCAGCACCGAAATGGGACAGGCGGATGGCTACACCTTC
TRBV29-1	TRBJ2-3	NA	NA	CSVGLQDTDTQYF	TGCAGCGTTGGATTGCAGGACACAGATACGCAGTATTTT
TRBV6-6	TRBJ1-1	NA	TRBD1	CASSTRTGANTEAFF	TGTGCCAGCAGTACCCGGACAGGAGCTAACACTGAAGCTTTCTTT
TRBV19	TRBJ2-3	once	NA	CASSPPGPERDTQYF	TGTGCCAGTAGTCCACCGGGCCCCGAAAGAGATACGCAGTATTTT
TRBV10-2	TRBJ2-2	NA	TRBD1	CASSESQGADTGELFF	TGCGCCAGCAGTGAGAGCCAGGGGGCAGATACCGGGGAGCTGTTTTTT
TRBV28	TRBJ1-5	NA	NA	CASSGQSLSNQPQHF	TGTGCCAGCAGCGGACAATCTCTTTCCAATCAGCCCCAGCATTTT
TRBV19	TRBJ1-5	NA	NA	CASSLYTGTDQPQHF	TGTGCCAGTAGTCTCTACACAGGGACGGATCAGCCCCAGCATTTT
TRBV11-3	TRBJ2-7	NA	TRBD2	CASSLESGGTYEQYF	TGTGCCAGCAGCTTAGAAAGCGGGGGCACCTACGAGCAGTACTTC
TRBV6-6	TRBJ1-2	NA	NA	CASSPDGRGGYTF	TGTGCCAGCAGTCCGGACGGAAGGGGTGGCTACACCTTC
TRBV19	TRBJ1-3	NA	NA	CASSPSGGGSSGNTIYF	TGTGCCAGTAGCCCCTCTGGGGGGGGGAGTTCTGGAAACACCATATATTTT
TRBV7-3	TRBJ2-2	NA	NA	CASSLEGGVITGELFF	TGTGCCAGCAGCTTAGAAGGAGGGGTAATCACCGGGGAGCTGTTTTTT
TRBV2	TRBJ1-5	NA	NA	CASRGSGQPQHF	TGTGCCAGCAGGGGGTCCGGTCAGCCCCAGCATTTT
TRBV5-4	TRBJ1-2	NA	NA	CASSLAASSGSNYGYTF	TGTGCCAGCAGCTTGGCCGCGTCCTCAGGTTCGAACTATGGCTACACCTTC
TRBV7-3	TRBJ2-7	NA	TRBD1	CASSLGQGFYEQYF	TGTGCCAGCAGTTTGGGACAGGGGTTCTACGAGCAGTACTTC
TRBV18	TRBJ1-2	NA	TRBD1	CASSVGDRALHTRYTF	TGTGCCAGCTCTGTGGGGGACAGGGCTCTCCATACCCGCTACACCTTC
TRBV5-1	TRBJ2-1	NA	TRBD1	CASSLPGQGVDEQFF	TGCGCCAGCAGCTTACCGGGACAGGGGGTCGATGAGCAGTTCTTC
TRBV9	TRBJ2-5	NA	NA	CASSVGGNQETQYF	TGTGCCAGCAGCGTAGGGGGAAACCAAGAGACCCAGTACTTC
TRBV19	TRBJ2-1	NA	TRBD2	CASTASGSSYNEQFF	TGTGCCAGTACCGCTAGCGGCAGCTCCTACAATGAGCAGTTCTTC
TRBV19	TRBJ1-5	NA	NA	CASSIEPGRSQPQHF	TGTGCCAGTAGTATAGAGCCAGGGAGAAGTCAGCCCCAGCATTTT
TRBV19	TRBJ2-7	NA	TRBD2	CASSIGASGVYEQYF	TGTGCCAGTAGTATAGGGGCTAGCGGGGTCTACGAGCAGTACTTC
TRBV7-8	TRBJ2-7	NA	NA	CASSNTQIRTEDYEQYF	TGTGCCAGCAGCAACACCCAAATAAGGACAGAGGACTACGAGCAGTACTTC
TRBV19	TRBJ1-2	NA	NA	CASSTIPQQGFYGYTF	TGTGCCAGTAGTACCATCCCTCAACAGGGATTCTATGGCTACACCTTC
TRBV9	TRBJ1-4	NA	NA	CASSGLGDEKLFF	TGTGCCAGCAGCGGCTTAGGGGATGAAAAACTGTTTTTT
TRBV7-8	TRBJ1-5	NA	TRBD1	CASSPQGGNQPQHF	TGTGCCAGCAGCCCCCAGGGGGGAAATCAGCCCCAGCATTTT
TRBV30	TRBJ1-2	NA	TRBD1	CAWSVGTGYGYTF	TGTGCCTGGAGTGTAGGGACAGGCTATGGCTACACCTTC
TRBV7-9	TRBJ1-1	NA	NA	CASSSPPSLNTEAFF	TGTGCCAGCAGCTCCCCTCCGTCGCTGAACACTGAAGCTTTCTTT
TRBV5-1	TRBJ2-3	NA	NA	CASSLGQQTSTDTQYF	TGCGCCAGCAGCTTGGGACAGCAGACTAGCACAGATACGCAGTATTTT
TRBV30	TRBJ2-1	NA	NA	CAWTGMGGDNEQFF	TGTGCCTGGACCGGTATGGGTGGAGACAATGAGCAGTTCTTC
TRBV9	TRBJ1-4	NA	NA	CASSVEGAANEKLFF	TGTGCCAGCAGCGTAGAAGGGGCGGCTAATGAAAAACTGTTTTTT